A single sample is the source of the 17 T cell receptor beta chains below, sequenced in a study of regulatory T cells in long-lasting Graves disease (dated by TCRdb to about 2021). The library was generated by multiplex PCR. The sequencing machine was an Illumina HiSeq 4000. TCR beta libraries were built with iRepertoire HTBI primers and Arm-PCR amplification of CDR3 regions. TCRdb itself trimmed the public reads at Q25 with fastp, ran MiXCR and retained productive beta chains. Duplicate CDR3 protein sequences are folded into a single record with the most common DNA and genes. This sample holds roughly 430,000 distinct CDR3 sequences; 16% were observed only once. The top ten constitute approximately 12% of the sample. Explained via the paper, the time point label denotes: newly diagnosed GD, antithyroid drugs for less than 3 months. For both TCR sequencing and RNA sequencing, RNA was extracted from PBMCs using TRIzol.

These same records also appear under a second study, on T cells in Graves' hyperthyroidism and ophthalmopathy.

Sequences were derived from peripheral blood mononuclear cells (PBMCs), sampled at new diagnosis, from a patient treated with antithyroid drugs. These receptors were obtained from a woman in her 30s with Graves disease. Donor details come from another sample of the same person, matched by shared clones.

Ten or more counts support this clonotype. The chain carries TRBV13 and TRBJ2-7, with D tentatively TRBD2 (6 bases). Germline CDR1 and CDR2: PRHDT and FYEKMQ (reference sequence). CDR3 size: 15 residues. The V gene lost 5 bases and the J gene lost 2 bases, with 16 bases spanning the gap. The CDR3 sequence is CASSTPGTRPYEQYF. CDR3 nucleotides: TGTGCCAGCAGCACCCCCGGGACTCGTCCCTACGAGCAGTACTTC.

The chain has TRBV7-6 and TRBJ2-7; 11 bases are shared with TRBD2. This CDR3 region has 18 residues. Germline V gene lookup returns CDR1 SGHVS and CDR2 FNYEAQ. V trimming: 5 bases; J trimming: 4 bases; junction bases outside the gene matches: 16. CDR3 region: CASSQPAAVAGGPYEQYF. DNA of the CDR3: TGTGCCAGCAGCCAGCCGGCCGCTGTAGCGGGAGGGCCTTACGAGCAGTACTTC.

Comment on this clonotype: With a much larger clone just one base away, this may be a read error. This chain joins TRBV20-1 and TRBJ2-5, with 8 bases that match TRBD1. The better agreement between TRBJ2-1 and the DNA end casts doubt on the J call. The germline gives CDR1 DFQATT, CDR2 SNEGSKA (reference sequence). The CDR3 loop spans 13 amino acids. This CDR3 is CGPRDRITGEQFF. The CDR3, as DNA: TGCGGCCCCCGGGACAGGATAACGGGTGAGCAGTTCTTC.

V usage is TRBV6-2 or TRBV6-3 and J usage is TRBJ2-3; D is perhaps TRBD2 (5 bases). Germline V gives CDR1 MNHEY, CDR2 SVGEGT. The CDR3 extends over 14 amino acids. Trimming stripped 0 bases from V and 7 bases from J, with 11 bases between. The CDR3 DNA sequence: TGTGCCAGCAGTTACTCCGGGCTCGGGAATACGCAGTATTTT. Translating gives CASSYSGLGNTQYF.

This clonotype was counted ten times or more. Written as DNA, the CDR3 is TGTGCCAGCAGCCCCGCGGTGGCGGGGGTCAGGAAAGAGACCCAGTACTTC. This gives the protein CASSPAVAGVRKETQYF. The gene calls are TRBV7-9 and TRBJ2-5, with 7 bases fitting TRBD2. Trimming at V came to 5 bases and at J to 3 bases, leaving 15 bases not matched to a gene. From germline, CDR1 is SEHNR and CDR2 FQNEAQ (reference sequence). The CDR3 length is 17 residues. The whole variable domain, remainder taken from reference TRBV7-9 and TRBJ2-5, is DTGVSQNPRHKITKRGQNVTFRCDPISEHNRLYWYRQTLGQGPEFLTYFQNEAQLEKSRLLSDRFSAERPKGSFSTLEIQRTEQGDSAMYLCASSPAVAGVRKETQYFGPGTRLLVL.

In its sample, this clonotype was seen a few times. The gene calls are TRBV11-2 and TRBJ1-2; 9 bases are shared with TRBD1. The CDR3 sequence is 15 residues long. J gave up 5 bases and V 5 bases, and 9 bases lay outside the gene matches. Germline CDR1 and CDR2: SGHAT and FQNNGV. For the CDR3, the DNA is TGTGCCAGCAGCCCCCGGGACAGGGCTAGATATGGCTACACCTTC. It encodes CASSPRDRARYGYTF.

The gene calls are TRBV7-2 and TRBJ1-2; TRBD1 aligns across 7 bases. The CDR3 is 17 amino acids. Germline assignment: CDR1 SGHTA and CDR2 FQGNSA. V trimming: 5 bases; J trimming: 5 bases; junction bases outside the gene matches: 17. Here the CDR3 reads CASSPSRTRQGKYGYTF. For the CDR3, the DNA is TGTGCCAGCAGCCCGTCCAGAACGAGACAGGGTAAATATGGCTACACCTTC.

The chain carries TRBV19 and TRBJ1-3, with D unclear. Trimming shortened V by 4 bases and J by 3 bases, and 13 bases separated the two germline ends. The V gene's germline CDR1 is LNHDA and CDR2 SQIVND (reference sequence). This CDR3 is built from 15 residues. The CDR3 reads CASSKLGIGGNTIYF. As DNA, the CDR3 is TGTGCCAGTAGTAAGCTGGGGATCGGTGGAAACACCATATATTTT.

The gene calls are TRBV4-1 and TRBJ2-3; TRBD2 agrees at 7 bases. Germline CDR1 MGHRA, CDR2 YSYEKL. V dropped 5 bases and J dropped 5; count of bases not matched to a gene: 10. This CDR3 contains 15 residues. The CDR3 DNA is TGCGCCAGCAGCGGGGGGGGAGGAAGGAAAGATACGCAGTATTTT. It yields the protein CASSGGGGRKDTQYF.

This clonotype was counted many times. The J gene is TRBJ2-1, the V gene TRBV11-2; 7 bases are a match to TRBD2. Germline CDR1 is SGHAT and CDR2 is FQNNGV. The CDR3 is 15 residues long. The ends lost 1 base at V and 4 bases at J; junction bases unmatched: 4. CDR3 sequence reads: CASSLGGLRYNEQFF. The CDR3 DNA is TGTGCCAGCAGCTTAGGGGGACTACGTTACAATGAGCAGTTCTTC.

About this clonotype itself: A much larger clone differs from this one at a single base, so this may be a read error. The J gene is TRBJ2-1, the V gene TRBV12-3 or TRBV12-4; D remains unclear. The length of the CDR3 is 11 residues. CDR3 region: CTSDPGDRQFF. In DNA form, the CDR3 reads TGTACCAGCGACCCAGGAGATCGGCAGTTCTTC.

This clonotype was counted at least ten times. The V gene is TRBV27, the J gene TRBJ2-5, with D possibly being TRBD1 (6 bases). From germline, CDR1 is MNHEY and CDR2 SMNVEV (reference sequence). Trimming removed 8 bases at V and 4 bases at J, with 20 bases between. This CDR3 comprises 15 residues. This chain's CDR3 is CASGSYGQTGETQYF. In DNA, the CDR3 is TGTGCCAGCGGAAGCTATGGACAGACGGGAGAGACCCAGTACTTC.

The table lists this clonotype with many counts. The CDR3 here is CASSLVFFGSYEQYF. In DNA form, the CDR3 reads TGTGCCAGCAGCTTAGTATTCTTTGGATCCTACGAGCAGTACTTC. The chain carries TRBV7-8 and TRBJ2-7, with D unclear. This CDR3 region has 15 residues. V lost 1 base, J lost 1 base, and 11 bases lay in between. Germline V gene sequence: CDR1 SGHVS, CDR2 FQNEAQ.

This clonotype was seen ten or more times. The chain combines TRBV11-2 with TRBJ2-7; a weak D match, TRBD1 (6 bases). The CDR3 length is 17 residues. The germline V gene has CDR1 SGHAT and CDR2 FQNNGV. The V and J ends lost 2 bases and 3 bases respectively, with 20 bases between them. The CDR3 reads CASSLLTGTTNRYEQYF. The CDR3 DNA reads TGTGCCAGCAGCTTACTTACCGGGACAACCAATCGCTACGAGCAGTACTTC.

This clonotype appeared many times. This chain links TRBV20-1 with TRBJ1-4; D is uncertain. Germline V CDR1 and CDR2: DFQATT, SNEGSKA (reference sequence). The V gene lost 3 bases and the J gene lost 12 bases, with 8 bases spanning the gap. CDR3 length equals 10 residues. CDR3 sequence reads: CSASGEELFF. CDR3 DNA sequence: TGCAGTGCTAGCGGGGAGGAACTGTTTTTT.

In its sample, this clonotype was seen many times. The V gene is TRBV28, the J gene TRBJ1-2; TRBD1 agrees at 7 bases. Germline V gene sequence: CDR1 MDHEN, CDR2 SYDVKM. The CDR3 is made up of 12 amino acids. With 6 bases clipped from V and 5 bases from J, the junction kept 3 bases outside the gene matches. The CDR3 loop is CASRLQGYGYTF. The DNA for the CDR3 is TGTGCCAGCAGACTACAGGGGTATGGCTACACCTTC.

This clonotype has ten or more counts. The chain carries TRBV6-1 and TRBJ2-6, with D tentatively TRBD1 (5 bases). The CDR3 sequence is 15 residues long. Deletions cut 6 bases from V and 0 bases from J, with 9 bases between. Per the germline V gene, CDR1 is MNHNS and CDR2 is SASEGT. CDR3 residues: CASSGHFSGANVLTF. The CDR3 coding sequence is TGTGCCAGCAGCGGACACTTCTCTGGGGCCAACGTCCTGACTTTC.